This TCR beta chain was captured by sequencing in a study of shared clonotypes between healthy human individuals. Germline values: CDR1 MDHEN, CDR2 SYDVKM. With 5 bases clipped from V and 3 bases from J, the junction kept 9 bases outside the gene matches. This CDR3 spans 16 amino acids. The method was immunoSEQ multiplex PCR; TCRdb's version includes in-frame clones alone and lacks a portion of them. In the table there are some 300,000 clones, around 67% of which are singletons. The genes are TRBV28 and TRBJ1-5; 8 positions agree with TRBD1. The receptor was isolated from a young man in good health. The sample was memory CD4+ T cells sorted from blood. Subset in this sample: CD45RA-negative fraction. The CDR3 sequence is CASSRSGTGNNQPQHF. The CDR3 DNA is TGTGCCAGCAGTCGGTCTGGGACAGGTAACAATCAGCCCCAGCATTTT.